This record looks at one TCR beta chain sequence and its context. This clone appeared a single time. Its antigen is not yet known. No much larger clone is present one base from it, and per-base qualities are unavailable. Between the V and J ends, shortened by 3 bases and 3 bases respectively, the junction contains 11 bases. As encoded in the germline V gene (reference sequence), CDR1 is GTSNPN while CDR2 is SVGIG. Including the terminal cysteine and phenylalanine, the CDR3 comprises 14 residues. Only the CDR3 DNA is retained, 42 bases long and in frame from the first base. The donors were healthy, HIV-negative adults with no recently reported acute infections or vaccinations. Only Caucasian adults living in Nashville, Tennessee, USA were represented among the donors. CD4+ T cells were enriched by magnetic negative selection; naive cells were then positively selected on CD45RA, and the negative fraction formed the memory subset. Blood was obtained by leukapheresis, after which PBMCs were separated by Ficoll-Histopaque density gradient centrifugation and cryopreserved in liquid nitrogen vapor phase. Analytical flow cytometry was used to check the purity and quantity of every magnetically sorted T cell population. Genomic DNA was isolated from each sorted fraction and quantified by UV absorbance on a Nanodrop 2000c.

This sample is part of a study of shared clonotypes between healthy human individuals (dated by TCRdb to 2018 to 2020). Regarding the study in general: The cohort included three men and a couple of women between 18 and 49 years of age. For each donor, CD4 naive and CD4 memory were each run on three plates, CD8 naive on two plates, and CD8 memory on one plate. Blood TCR repertoires of five healthy adults were deeply sequenced to estimate repertoire size and the extent of clonotype sharing between individuals. Different laboratories and diverse techniques were used to prepare libraries and sequence TCR repertoires, to increase sequencing depth and limit assay-specific biases. Each donor's leukapheresis produced roughly between about 0.9 and 9.5 billion PBMCs.

Using the deep immunoSEQ assay, multiplex PCR amplified TCR CDR3 regions from genomic DNA. Extracted genomic DNA from each cell subset was distributed evenly across all wells of several immunoSEQ 96-well plates, and each plate was treated as a replicate. For sorted subsets, each replicate PCR was loaded with 200 to 250 ng genomic DNA, equivalent to 30,000 to 35,000 T cell genomes. Purified libraries were quantified with a Qubit 3.0 fluorometer, sized on a Bioanalyzer 2100, and re-quantified with the KAPA Library Quantification kit. A separate single-read 150-cycle Illumina NextSeq 550 flow cell was used to sequence each immunoSEQ 96-well plate. Per the original workflow: Because the immunoSEQ output held only junctional sequences and lacked quality scores, the filtering could not match the filtering applied to full-length reads. Sequences were annotated with PyIR, a Python wrapper for IgBLAST v1.9, using IMGT germline references to assign V/J genes and CDR3. Reads with weak V/J assignments (E-value above 1e-6), missing CDR3, stop codons, out-of-frame junctions, or ambiguous translated residues were removed. V3J clonotypes were defined as sequences sharing an identical inferred V gene, J gene, and CDR3 amino acid sequence. The percentage overlap between two repertoires was calculated by dividing the number of shared unique clonotypes by the size of the smaller repertoire. Three approaches were used to assess repertoire richness: RTK rarefaction, the Chao1 estimator, and Recon v2.1 estimates of unobserved clonotypes. For all TCRbeta clonotypes obtained by the gDNA method from a handful of donors, generation probabilities were computed with OLGA. TCRdb mirrors the immuneACCESS table, restricted to in-frame sequences. Some clones are absent from its copies; in checked studies, under half trace to an unresolved V gene, and the reason for the others is unknown. Clone size and V and J calls were adopted from that table, with D and trimming inferred from the DNA. This sample gives around 240,000 clones in total; over 60% of them show up just once. Around 10% of the sample comes from the top ten.

Study-level results and caveats: Sampling was restricted to blood, and TCR repertoires in tissues likely differ from the TCR repertoires found in blood. The genetic and exposure-history diversity represented was limited by the small number of donors. When a handful of donors were compared, the shared fraction of clonotypes was roughly 5% for naive CD4, roughly 3.4% for naive CD8, 2.3% for memory CD4, and around 0.37% for memory CD8. Even with the large sequencing depth, rarefaction of the sorted-subset datasets indicated that sequencing was incomplete. Clonotypes shared by all four sorted-subset donors showed higher generation probabilities than non-shared clonotypes. Naive subsets generally had larger estimated clonotype richness than memory subsets. Based on pairwise subsampling, the degree of clonotype sharing among donors was expected to be affected by sequencing depth.

The chain uses TRBV30 and TRBJ2-2; the D gene is perhaps TRBD1 or TRBD2, as each covers 6 bases. Sequencing input: memory CD4+ T cells sorted from blood. In light of the paper, this sample's cell subset or site label describes: CD45RA-negative fraction. The source of this sequence is a man aged 25 to 40 in good health. The nucleotides are TGTGCCTGGAGCAGGGGACTGCACACCGGGGAGCTGTTTTTT. This is translated as CAWSRGLHTGELFF.